The rows below give T cell receptor beta chains drawn from one sample of a study of blood T cells in healthy people across ages. TCRdb re-called the 5' RACE reads with MiXCR, one entry per CDR3 protein. The data contain about 730,000 distinct CDR3 sequences, about 40% of them singletons. Input material: blood. The source is a woman in her fifties or sixties in good health. CDR3s include the opening cysteine and the closing phenylalanine or tryptophan. The D gene is left open where the match is weak. Clone size is given for some rows only: seen once, a few or many times, or a class if the clone is expanded.

V gene: TRBV12-3/TRBV12-4; clone size: few; CDR3 length: 13; D gene: NA; J gene: TRBJ2-1; CDR3 DNA: TGTGCCAGCAGTTTACAACCCTACAATGAGCAGTTCTTC; CDR3 protein: CASSLQPYNEQFF
V gene: TRBV7-9; clone size: NA; CDR3 length: 15; D gene: NA; J gene: TRBJ1-2; CDR3 DNA: TGTGCCAGCAGCTTACCCTCAGCGTGGGGCTATGGCTGCACCTTC; CDR3 protein: CASSLPSAWGYGCTF
V gene: TRBV9; clone size: few; CDR3 length: 14; D gene: NA; J gene: TRBJ2-1; CDR3 DNA: TGTGCCAGCAGCCGCCAGGGGCCTAGCAATGAGCAGTTCTTC; CDR3 protein: CASSRQGPSNEQFF
V gene: TRBV6-2/TRBV6-3; clone size: once; CDR3 length: 12; D gene: NA; J gene: TRBJ2-5; CDR3 DNA: TGTGCCAGCAGTTACGAGTATGAGACCCAGTACTTC; CDR3 protein: CASSYEYETQYF
V gene: TRBV9; clone size: few; CDR3 length: 15; D gene: NA; J gene: TRBJ2-1; CDR3 DNA: TGTGCCAGCAGCGTAGTCGGGAACTCCTACAATGAGCAGTTCTTC; CDR3 protein: CASSVVGNSYNEQFF
V gene: TRBV11-2; clone size: NA; CDR3 length: 16; D gene: TRBD2; J gene: TRBJ2-5; CDR3 DNA: TGTGCCAGCAGCTTAGATGTTGCGGGAGCGGAAGAGACCCAGTACTTC; CDR3 protein: CASSLDVAGAEETQYF
V gene: TRBV6-2/TRBV6-3; clone size: NA; CDR3 length: 16; D gene: TRBD1; J gene: TRBJ1-6; CDR3 DNA: TGTGCCAGCAGTTACTCGTCAGGGGGAACTAATTCACCCCTCCACTTT; CDR3 protein: CASSYSSGGTNSPLHF
V gene: TRBV20-1; clone size: few; CDR3 length: 13; D gene: NA; J gene: TRBJ1-2; CDR3 DNA: TGCAGTGCTAGAGATCAATCCAGCTCGAGCTACACCTTC; CDR3 protein: CSARDQSSSSYTF
V gene: TRBV4-2; clone size: NA; CDR3 length: 16; D gene: NA; J gene: TRBJ1-5; CDR3 DNA: TGTGCCAGCAGCCAAGAGGCTACGGGGATGAATCAGCCCCAGCATTTT; CDR3 protein: CASSQEATGMNQPQHF
V gene: TRBV7-2; clone size: once; CDR3 length: 14; D gene: NA; J gene: TRBJ2-5; CDR3 DNA: TGTGCCAGCAGCCAGCCGGGCCAATATACACCGGAGTACTTC; CDR3 protein: CASSQPGQYTPEYF
V gene: TRBV4-2; clone size: many; CDR3 length: 16; D gene: NA; J gene: TRBJ2-3; CDR3 DNA: TGTGCCAGCAGCCCCTCTGTCGGCGCTAGCACAGATACGCAGTATTTT; CDR3 protein: CASSPSVGASTDTQYF
V gene: TRBV6-6; clone size: few; CDR3 length: 14; D gene: TRBD2; J gene: TRBJ2-3; CDR3 DNA: TGTGCCAGCAGCCCGACTAGCTACACAGATACGCAGTATTTT; CDR3 protein: CASSPTSYTDTQYF
V gene: TRBV4-3; clone size: few; CDR3 length: 17; D gene: TRBD2; J gene: TRBJ2-3; CDR3 DNA: TGCGCCAGCAGTCAGGAACTGAGGACTAGCGCCCCACATACGCAGTATTTT; CDR3 protein: CASSQELRTSAPHTQYF
V gene: TRBV7-8; clone size: few; CDR3 length: 15; D gene: NA; J gene: TRBJ2-3; CDR3 DNA: TGTGCCAGCAGCTTAGTTGCCTCGATGGCCGATACGCAGTATTTT; CDR3 protein: CASSLVASMADTQYF
V gene: TRBV11-2; clone size: few; CDR3 length: 16; D gene: TRBD1; J gene: TRBJ1-4; CDR3 DNA: TGTGCCAGCAGGCGACCAACGGGACAGGGTCGTGAAAAACTGTTTTTT; CDR3 protein: CASRRPTGQGREKLFF
V gene: TRBV5-1; clone size: NA; CDR3 length: 14; D gene: TRBD1; J gene: TRBJ1-1; CDR3 DNA: TGCGCCAGCAGCTCACAGGGGGCTTCGGCTGAAGTTTTCTTT; CDR3 protein: CASSSQGASAEVFF
V gene: TRBV20-1; clone size: NA; CDR3 length: 14; D gene: NA; J gene: TRBJ2-5; CDR3 DNA: TGCAGTGCTAGACGGTTAGCGGAGCTAGAGACCCAGTACTTC; CDR3 protein: CSARRLAELETQYF
V gene: TRBV12-3/TRBV12-4; clone size: many; CDR3 length: 13; D gene: NA; J gene: TRBJ2-3; CDR3 DNA: TGTGCCAGCAGTCCCGTGGCTGCACATACGCAGTATTTT; CDR3 protein: CASSPVAAHTQYF
V gene: TRBV20-1; clone size: NA; CDR3 length: 15; D gene: NA; J gene: TRBJ2-3; CDR3 DNA: TGCAGTGCTAGTCGAGGGGCCGTGAGCACAGATACGCAGTATTTT; CDR3 protein: CSASRGAVSTDTQYF
V gene: TRBV6-1; clone size: NA; CDR3 length: 15; D gene: NA; J gene: TRBJ2-2; CDR3 DNA: TGTGCCAGCAGGAGTAACTCTTTCGGGACCGGGGAGCTGTTTTTT; CDR3 protein: CASRSNSFGTGELFF
V gene: TRBV27; clone size: NA; CDR3 length: 15; D gene: NA; J gene: TRBJ1-6; CDR3 DNA: TGTGCCAGCAGTTCAGGGACCGACTATAATTCACCCCTCCACTTT; CDR3 protein: CASSSGTDYNSPLHF
V gene: TRBV7-8; clone size: NA; CDR3 length: 16; D gene: NA; J gene: TRBJ1-5; CDR3 DNA: TGTGCCAGCAGCTCAACCCAGGGGAAAAGCAATCAGCCCCAGCATTTT; CDR3 protein: CASSSTQGKSNQPQHF
V gene: TRBV27; clone size: NA; CDR3 length: 13; D gene: NA; J gene: TRBJ1-5; CDR3 DNA: TGTGCCAGCAGTTTCAAGGAGGATCAGCCCCAGCATTTT; CDR3 protein: CASSFKEDQPQHF
V gene: TRBV2; clone size: NA; CDR3 length: 15; D gene: TRBD2; J gene: TRBJ2-1; CDR3 DNA: TGTGCCAGCAGATCCGGGACTAGCGGGAAAGAGACCCAGTTCTTC; CDR3 protein: CASRSGTSGKETQFF
V gene: TRBV7-3; clone size: NA; CDR3 length: 14; D gene: NA; J gene: TRBJ2-3; CDR3 DNA: TGTGCCAGCAGCTTAAACGGGAACACAGATACGCAGTATTTT; CDR3 protein: CASSLNGNTDTQYF
V gene: TRBV6-1; clone size: NA; CDR3 length: 14; D gene: TRBD2; J gene: TRBJ2-7; CDR3 DNA: TGTGCCAGCAGAGTAGCTAGCGGCCCTTACGAGCAGTACTTC; CDR3 protein: CASRVASGPYEQYF
V gene: TRBV5-1; clone size: NA; CDR3 length: 16; D gene: NA; J gene: TRBJ2-5; CDR3 DNA: TGCGCCAGCAGCCCTAACCTCAGAGGGGGCCAAGAGACCCAGTACTTC; CDR3 protein: CASSPNLRGGQETQYF
V gene: TRBV30; clone size: NA; CDR3 length: 15; D gene: NA; J gene: TRBJ1-5; CDR3 DNA: TGTGCCTGGAGTGCCAGAAGGCAGCTAAATCAGCCCCAGCATTTT; CDR3 protein: CAWSARRQLNQPQHF
V gene: TRBV27; clone size: few; CDR3 length: 12; D gene: NA; J gene: TRBJ1-1; CDR3 DNA: TGTGCCAGCAGCAACCGGGACGGTGAAGCTTTCTTT; CDR3 protein: CASSNRDGEAFF
V gene: TRBV7-2; clone size: NA; CDR3 length: 16; D gene: NA; J gene: TRBJ2-5; CDR3 DNA: TGTGCCAGCAGCTTAGTGCGGTCGGGGGCCGCAGAGACCCAGTACTTC; CDR3 protein: CASSLVRSGAAETQYF
V gene: TRBV7-2; clone size: few; CDR3 length: 14; D gene: TRBD2; J gene: TRBJ2-7; CDR3 DNA: TGTGCCAGCAGCCACCAGCGGGAGTATAATGAGCAGTACTTC; CDR3 protein: CASSHQREYNEQYF
V gene: TRBV20-1; clone size: NA; CDR3 length: 15; D gene: TRBD2; J gene: TRBJ2-7; CDR3 DNA: TGCAGTGCGGAATTCCGACTAGCGGGCGCCTACGAGCAGTACTTC; CDR3 protein: CSAEFRLAGAYEQYF
V gene: TRBV25-1; clone size: few; CDR3 length: 14; D gene: NA; J gene: TRBJ1-1; CDR3 DNA: TGTGCCAGCAGGGTAGGGTCAGGATTAACTGAAGCTTTCTTT; CDR3 protein: CASRVGSGLTEAFF
V gene: TRBV9; clone size: NA; CDR3 length: 16; D gene: NA; J gene: TRBJ2-1; CDR3 DNA: TGTGCCAGCAGCCAAACGCCCCGGTGGGGGCACAATGAGCAGTTCTTC; CDR3 protein: CASSQTPRWGHNEQFF
V gene: TRBV7-2; clone size: NA; CDR3 length: 13; D gene: NA; J gene: TRBJ2-7; CDR3 DNA: TGTGCCAGCAGCGGAGGAGGTTTTTACGAGCAGTACTTC; CDR3 protein: CASSGGGFYEQYF
V gene: TRBV29-1; clone size: few; CDR3 length: 13; D gene: NA; J gene: TRBJ1-4; CDR3 DNA: TGCAGCGTCGGCAAGGGGGGTGATGAAAAACTGTTTTTT; CDR3 protein: CSVGKGGDEKLFF
V gene: TRBV4-1; clone size: NA; CDR3 length: 16; D gene: NA; J gene: TRBJ1-2; CDR3 DNA: TGCGCCAGCAGCCAAGCGCGAAGGGCCCGCACCTATGGCTACACCTTC; CDR3 protein: CASSQARRARTYGYTF
V gene: TRBV3-1; clone size: NA; CDR3 length: 18; D gene: NA; J gene: TRBJ1-1; CDR3 DNA: TGTGCCAGCAGCCAAGACTTACCCTGGGGCAGAGCGAACACTGAAGCTTTCTTT; CDR3 protein: CASSQDLPWGRANTEAFF
V gene: TRBV24-1; clone size: few; CDR3 length: 15; D gene: TRBD1; J gene: TRBJ2-1; CDR3 DNA: TGTGCCACCAGTGTCGGACAGGGTCCCTACAATGAGCAGTTCTTC; CDR3 protein: CATSVGQGPYNEQFF
V gene: TRBV15; clone size: NA; CDR3 length: 16; D gene: TRBD2; J gene: TRBJ2-5; CDR3 DNA: TGTGCCACCAAGCCGGGGCTAGCGGGCTTCCAAGAGACCCAGTACTTC; CDR3 protein: CATKPGLAGFQETQYF